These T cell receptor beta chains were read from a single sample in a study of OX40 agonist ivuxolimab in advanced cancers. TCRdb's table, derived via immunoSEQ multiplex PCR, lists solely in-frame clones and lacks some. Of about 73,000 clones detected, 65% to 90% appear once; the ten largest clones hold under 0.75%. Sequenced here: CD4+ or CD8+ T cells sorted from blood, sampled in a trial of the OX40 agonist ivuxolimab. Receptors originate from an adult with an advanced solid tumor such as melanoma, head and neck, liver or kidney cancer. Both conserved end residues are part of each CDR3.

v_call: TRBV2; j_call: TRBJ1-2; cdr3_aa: CASTPGNRNYGYTF
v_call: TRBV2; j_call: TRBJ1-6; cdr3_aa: CASRGRENSPLHF
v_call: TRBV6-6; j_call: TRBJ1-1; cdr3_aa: CASNIQGSTEAFF
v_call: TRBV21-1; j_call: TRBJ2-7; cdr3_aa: CASSKGGYEQYF
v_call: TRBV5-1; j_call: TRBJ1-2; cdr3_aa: CASSLGEGYGYTF
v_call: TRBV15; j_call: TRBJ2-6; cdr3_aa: CATSRRGQGSSGANVLTF
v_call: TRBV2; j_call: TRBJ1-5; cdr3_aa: CATDNSNQPQHF
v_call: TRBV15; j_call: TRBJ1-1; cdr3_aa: CATSMGGSNTEAFF
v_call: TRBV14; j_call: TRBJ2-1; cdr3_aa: CASSHSRGVIRDRGNEQFF
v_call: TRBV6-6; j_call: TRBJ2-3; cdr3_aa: CASEELSGNTDTQYF
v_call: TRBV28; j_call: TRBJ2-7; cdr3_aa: CASNSGGAGYEQYF
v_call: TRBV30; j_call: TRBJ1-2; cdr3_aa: CAWSAGQIYGYTF
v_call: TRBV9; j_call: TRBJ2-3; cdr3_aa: CASSAGLAGGTDTQYF
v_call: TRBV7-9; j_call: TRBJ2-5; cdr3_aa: CASSLGGTAKETQYF
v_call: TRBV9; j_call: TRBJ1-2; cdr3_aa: CASSVGAGTAYGYTF
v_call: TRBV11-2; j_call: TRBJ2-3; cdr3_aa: CASSSSPRGSDTQYF
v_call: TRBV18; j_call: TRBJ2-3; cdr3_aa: CASSWGQGDTDTQYF
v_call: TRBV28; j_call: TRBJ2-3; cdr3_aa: CASSLSLAGRADTQYF